The T cell receptor beta chain described here comes from a study of vaccination effects on CD4 cells after COVID-19. The wider study: At 16 days and one week before vaccination, a couple of convalescent patients gave samples.

Before any sequencing was done, the ViraFEST assay used viral peptide pools to expand antigen-specific CD4+ T cells. Upon completion of under eleven days in culture, CD4+ T cells were isolated. From March to December 2020, the person had a SARS-CoV-2 infection that was confirmed by PCR. Roughly 2.1 million PBMC were seeded per well and grown in the presence of 10 IU/ml IL-2 and about 10 ug/ml peptides. Findings and limits, study-wide: Late post-vaccination samples showed marked contraction of infection- and vaccine-induced clones.

CDR3 length equals 16 residues. Trimming took 3 bases from V and 2 from J, leaving 18 bases between them. Germline V gene lookup returns CDR1 SGHDT and CDR2 YYEEEE. Using immunoSEQ multiplex PCR, the repertoire was profiled, and TCRdb retains in-frame clones only, with some absent. The sample comprises approximately 28,000 clones, 70% to 80% of which are singletons, and roughly a sixth rests with the top ten. Turning to this clone: What it binds is not known.

The sample was CD4+ T cells from PBMCs cultured with HCoV-NL63 spike peptides, taken before COVID-19 vaccination. This receptor was obtained from a human donor who had a prior SARS-CoV-2 infection. This chain joins TRBV5-6 and TRBJ2-7; D ambiguous. The DNA for the CDR3 is TGTGCCAGCAGCTCCAGAGGCGACATGCCGCCCTACGAGCAGTACTTC. Encoded protein: CASSSRGDMPPYEQYF.